These 22 T cell receptor beta chains originate from one sample sequenced in a study of patients and donors after allogeneic stem cell transplantation. TCRdb called the RT-PCR reads again in MiXCR, with one record for every CDR3 protein. The sample records 37,000 or so distinct CDR3 sequences, over 25% being singletons. Sequenced sample: blood, either unsorted or a sorted T cell fraction (not recorded which). The receptors come from a human donor who was either an allogeneic HSCT recipient or a stem cell or donor lymphocyte infusion donor (not recorded which). It is not recorded whose cells these are; they may come from a transplant donor.

This clonotype was observed a few times. V usage is TRBV12-3 or TRBV12-4 and J usage is TRBJ2-3, with D unclear. The CDR3 is 14 residues long. The germline V and J ends were trimmed by 1 base and 2 bases, with 7 bases remaining between them. The CDR3 nucleotides read TGTGCCAGCAGTTTAGGACTCCTCACAGATACGCAGTATTTT. This translates into CASSLGLLTDTQYF.

The V call is TRBV25-1, the J call TRBJ2-3; the D is unclear. The V gene's germline CDR1 is MGHDK and CDR2 SYGVNS. The CDR3 totals 14 residues. Trimming removed 5 bases at V and 4 bases at J, with 13 bases between. CDR3 amino acids: CASSSLGAADTQYF. Here the CDR3 DNA reads TGTGCCAGCAGTTCCCTTGGAGCAGCAGATACGCAGTATTTT.

This rearrangement joins TRBV12-3 or TRBV12-4 to TRBJ2-3, with no clear D. The CDR3 covers 11 residues. Between the trimmed V and J ends, which lost 2 bases and 9 bases, there was a span of 6 bases. Written as DNA, the CDR3 is TGTGCCAGCAGTTTAAAAGGGACGCAGTATTTT. It specifies CASSLKGTQYF.

The rearrangement links TRBV11-3 to TRBJ2-7; D could derive from TRBD1 or TRBD2 (5 bases each). This CDR3 has 13 amino acids. V shed 5 bases and J shed 0 bases, with 8 bases lying between them. Germline V gene sequence: CDR1 SGHNT, CDR2 YENEEA. CDR3 bases: TGTGCCAGCAGCCGGGACGGCTCCTACGAGCAGTACTTC. Protein product: CASSRDGSYEQYF.

The rearrangement joins TRBV4-3 to TRBJ2-3; D unresolved. Per germline, CDR1 LGHNA and CDR2 YSLEER. The CDR3 covers 13 residues. Trimming pared 0 bases from V and 4 bases from J, leaving 5 bases between. The CDR3 here is CASSQEQPDTQYF. DNA of the CDR3: TGCGCCAGCAGCCAAGAGCAACCAGATACGCAGTATTTT.

This chain links TRBV27 with TRBJ2-7, with D unresolved. The CDR3 is 14 residues long. Deletions cut 7 bases from V and 4 bases from J, with 17 bases between. The germline V gene encodes CDR1 MNHEY and CDR2 SMNVEV (reference sequence). This CDR3 is CASKPLVVGYEQYF. The CDR3 nucleotides read TGTGCCAGCAAGCCCCTGGTGGTTGGGTACGAGCAGTACTTC.

CDR3 residues: CASSLVAGAPYNEQFF. CDR3 DNA sequence: TGTGCCAGCAGTTTGGTAGCGGGAGCCCCCTACAATGAGCAGTTCTTC. V gene TRBV12-3 or TRBV12-4 combines with J gene TRBJ2-1, with 9 bases matching TRBD2. This CDR3 spans 16 amino acids. V shed 3 bases and J 2 bases; nucleotides not matched to a gene: 5.

The CDR3 spells CASSFGSGETQYF. The CDR3 DNA follows: TGTGCCAGCAGTTTTGGAAGCGGGGAGACCCAGTACTTC. The chain uses TRBV28 and TRBJ2-5; D might be TRBD2 (6 bases). V shed 3 bases and J shed 5 bases, with 10 bases lying between them. CDR1 MDHEN and CDR2 SYDVKM come from the germline V gene. The CDR3 is 13 amino acids. The full variable domain, with the rest looked up from reference TRBV28 and TRBJ2-5, is DVKVTQSSRYLVKRTGEKVFLECVQDMDHENMFWYRQDPGLGLRLIYFSYDVKMKEKGDIPEGYSVSREKKERFSLILESASTNQTSMYLCASSFGSGETQYFGPGTRLLVL.

This rearrangement joins TRBV10-3 to TRBJ1-5; a weak D match, TRBD1 (6 bases). Per germline, CDR1 ENHRY and CDR2 SYGVKD. The V end lost 6 bases, the J end lost 3 bases, and 18 bases lay between the germline ends. This CDR3 is 16 amino acids long. DNA of the CDR3: TGTGCCATCAGCGCAGCTCACAGGGAGAACAATCAGCCCCAGCATTTT. Amino acids: CAISAAHRENNQPQHF.

In its sample, this clonotype was seen a few times. This chain uses TRBV7-3 with TRBJ1-2; a possible D gene is TRBD1 (6 bases). Per the germline V gene, CDR1 is SGHTA and CDR2 is FQGTGA. V was trimmed by 0 bases and J by 4 bases, leaving 15 bases between them. The CDR3 is 16 amino acids. The CDR3 loop reads CASSLTKSGTTYGYTF. CDR3 DNA sequence: TGTGCCAGCAGCTTAACGAAGTCGGGGACAACCTATGGCTACACCTTC.

The V and J genes are TRBV20-1 and TRBJ2-7, with 14 bases fitting TRBD2. Germline V gives CDR1 DFQATT, CDR2 SNEGSKA (reference sequence). V was pared by 2 bases and J by 6 bases, with 6 bases of the junction left unmatched. This CDR3 is 15 amino acids long. The CDR3 DNA reads as TGCAGTGCTAGATCCCCGGGACTAGCGGGAGTCGAGCAGTACTTC. Encoded protein: CSARSPGLAGVEQYF.

This clonotype was seen at least ten times. The chain has TRBV29-1 and TRBJ1-2; D is ambiguous. This CDR3 contains 14 residues. Germline CDR1 and CDR2: SQVTM and ANQGSEA. V gave up 5 bases and J gave up 5 bases, with 18 bases separating them. The DNA of the CDR3 is TGCAGCGTTATGGCGGAGGACCCGTTTTATGGCTACACCTTC. The encoded protein is CSVMAEDPFYGYTF.

As for this clonotype: At one of its ends the junction is not consistent with the germline gene, which may arise from a read error. The V gene is TRBV10-3, the J gene TRBJ2-2; 7 nucleotides align to TRBD2. CDR3 length equals 15 residues. CDR1 and CDR2 (germline): ENHRY, SYGVKD. DNA for the CDR3: TGTCCCATCAGTGACCCGGGGGGAGATACCGGGGAGCTGTTTTTT. Encoded protein: CPISDPGGDTGELFF.

This chain links TRBV20-1 with TRBJ2-1; 7 bases fit TRBD2. Germline CDR1 DFQATT, CDR2 SNEGSKA (reference sequence). This CDR3 has 15 residues. V trimming: 3 bases; J trimming: 0 bases; junction bases outside the gene matches: 5. The CDR3 region has the DNA TGCAGTGCTAGCCCGTGGACTAGCTCCTACAATGAGCAGTTCTTC. The encoded protein is CSASPWTSSYNEQFF.

Ten or more counts support this clonotype. The chain recombines TRBV29-1 with TRBJ2-3; TRBD1 aligns across 8 bases. The V segment lost 5 bases and the J segment 1 base; nucleotides outside the gene matches: 8. Germline CDR1 is SQVTM and CDR2 is ANQGSEA. CDR3 size: 15 residues. CDR3 in amino acids: CSVLWVDRGTDTQYF. The DNA for the CDR3 is TGCAGCGTTTTGTGGGTGGACAGGGGCACAGATACGCAGTATTTT.

The chain employs TRBV9 and TRBJ1-1; D gene uncertain. The ends were cut back, 3 bases at V and 1 base at J, with 7 bases in the middle. CDR3 length equals 13 residues. Germline CDR1 reads SGDLS; CDR2 reads YYNGEE. CDR3: CASSGSWNTEAFF. The CDR3 DNA is TGTGCCAGCAGCGGGAGCTGGAACACTGAAGCTTTCTTT. Full variable domain (remainder filled in from reference TRBV9 and TRBJ1-1): DSGVTQTPKHLITATGQRVTLRCSPRSGDLSVYWYQQSLDQGLQFLIQYYNGEERAKGNILERFSAQQFPDLHSELNLSSLELGDSALYFCASSGSWNTEAFFGQGTRLTVV.

This clonotype was counted between two and nine times. This chain joins TRBV7-9 and TRBJ1-3; D gene ambiguous. Germline V CDR1 and CDR2: SEHNR, FQNEAQ (reference sequence). Trimming stripped 2 bases from V and 0 bases from J, with 14 bases between. CDR3 length equals 17 residues. The DNA for the CDR3 is TGTGCCAGCAGCTTACTTTACAGTCAGAGCTCTGGAAACACCATATATTTT. Translation gives CASSLLYSQSSGNTIYF.

The rearrangement joins TRBV20-1 to TRBJ2-1; TRBD2 matches at 7 bases. This CDR3 comprises 15 residues. With 1 base clipped from V and 16 bases from J, the junction kept 19 bases outside the gene matches. Germline V CDR1 and CDR2: DFQATT, SNEGSKA (reference sequence). As DNA, the CDR3 is TGCAGTGCTAGAGCTAGTGAGCTAGCGGACCCGAGGGAATTCTTC. Its translation: CSARASELADPREFF.

This clonotype has at least ten counts. The chain uses TRBV12-3 or TRBV12-4 and TRBJ1-3; no definite D call. V gave up 7 bases and J gave up 7 bases, with 20 bases separating them. The CDR3 spans 15 residues. Here the CDR3 reads CASTLDGGLGNTIYF. The CDR3 DNA is TGTGCCAGCACCTTAGACGGAGGCCTCGGGAACACCATATATTTT.

This clonotype turned up a few times. The chain combines TRBV4-3 with TRBJ2-3; 7 bases agree with TRBD2. The V segment lost 5 bases and the J segment 2 bases; nucleotides outside the gene matches: 7. The germline CDR1 and CDR2 sequences are LGHNA and YSLEER. The CDR3 has 15 amino acids. The chain's CDR3 is CASSSGTGNTDTQYF. CDR3 nucleotides: TGCGCCAGCAGCAGCGGGACGGGTAACACAGATACGCAGTATTTT.

This clonotype was picked up a small number of times. The gene calls are TRBV5-1 and TRBJ1-3, with 7 bases lining up with TRBD1. Trimming at V came to 6 bases and at J to 3 bases, leaving 6 bases not matched to a gene. CDR1 is SGHRS, CDR2 YFSETQ, per germline. The CDR3 is 14 amino acids. The CDR3 DNA is TGCGCCAGCAAGAGGGGGCCGAATGGAAACACCATATATTTT. It encodes CASKRGPNGNTIYF.

This clonotype has a single count. An end of the junction differs from the germline gene, which may be a read error. V is TRBV10-3 and J is TRBJ2-1; 7 nucleotides align to TRBD2. Germline CDR1 ENHRY, CDR2 SYGVKD. The CDR3 sequence is 14 residues long. CDR3 sequence reads: CATETGTTNKEQFF. The CDR3 coding sequence is TGTGCCACCGAAACCGGGACTACAAACAAGGAGCAGTTCTTC.